This entry lists 17 T cell receptor beta chains sequenced from one sample in a study of response to subunit inactivated influenza vaccine. One entry per CDR3 protein, called by TCRdb with MiXCR from the RT-PCR reads. The data contain about 500,000 distinct CDR3 sequences, about 15% of them singletons. The source was CD4+ T cells sorted from PBMCs, collected 23 months after vaccination. All receptors derive from a man in his fifties or sixties who received an inactivated influenza vaccine.

This clonotype occurred once. The gene calls are TRBV5-4 and TRBJ2-2, with a weak D call TRBD2 (7 bases). CDR3 size: 16 residues. Trimming stripped 0 bases from V and 5 bases from J, with 14 bases between. Germline V lookup: CDR1 SGHNT, CDR2 YYREEE (reference sequence). The CDR3 is CASSLAGGRETGELFF. In nucleotides, the CDR3 is TGTGCCAGCAGCTTGGCGGGGGGCCGGGAAACCGGGGAGCTGTTTTTT.

This clonotype was detected many times. The CDR3 coding sequence is TGTGCCAGCAGCCAGGAGTCGGACAGGGGTTTCCCAGATACGCAGTATTTT. Protein: CASSQESDRGFPDTQYF. This chain connects TRBV4-2 to TRBJ2-3; 9 nucleotides line up with TRBD1. The CDR3 is 17 amino acids. Germline V CDR1 and CDR2: LGHNA, YNFKEQ. J was trimmed by 4 bases and V by 3 bases; bases with no gene match: 11.

The chain couples TRBV20-1 to TRBJ2-1, with 13 bases that match TRBD2. This CDR3 spans 15 amino acids. V shed 5 bases and J 4 bases; nucleotides not matched to a gene: 5. From germline, CDR1 is DFQATT and CDR2 SNEGSKA (reference sequence). The CDR3 sequence is CSAGTGLAGYNEQFF. Here the CDR3 DNA reads TGCAGTGCTGGAACGGGACTAGCGGGATACAATGAGCAGTTCTTC.

The chain combines TRBV20-1 with TRBJ2-7; D unclear. The CDR3 has 12 amino acids. Germline CDR1 and CDR2: DFQATT and SNEGSKA (reference sequence). The CDR3 here is CSHGPVGYEQYF. Here the CDR3 DNA reads TGCAGCCACGGACCAGTGGGCTACGAGCAGTACTTC.

The chain links TRBV20-1 to TRBJ2-4; 7 nucleotides agree with TRBD2. CDR1 is DFQATT and CDR2 is SNEGSKA in the germline V gene (reference sequence). This CDR3 comprises 17 residues. The ends lost 0 bases at V and 9 bases at J; junction bases unmatched: 17. In nucleotides, the CDR3 is TGCAGTGCTAGAGATTTGGCTCGGAACGGGAGGTCTGGCATTCAGTACTTC. Protein sequence: CSARDLARNGRSGIQYF.

This clonotype occurred a few times. This sequence joins TRBV20-1 and TRBJ2-5, with TRBD1 identical over 11 bases. Per germline, CDR1 DFQATT and CDR2 SNEGSKA (reference sequence). There are 14 residues in the CDR3. V dropped 2 bases and J dropped 7; count of bases not matched to a gene: 6. The CDR3 region is CSARRTGGAGTQYF. In nucleotides, the CDR3 is TGCAGTGCTAGAAGGACAGGGGGCGCGGGGACCCAGTACTTC.

The rearrangement links TRBV10-3 to TRBJ2-5; weak D call: TRBD2 (5 bases). Germline CDR1 is ENHRY and CDR2 is SYGVKD. Between the trimmed V and J ends, which lost 0 bases and 2 bases, there was a span of 10 bases. The CDR3 runs 15 residues. As DNA, the CDR3 is TGTGCCATCAGTGAGTCGACTACTACACAAGAGACCCAGTACTTC. Translated: CAISESTTTQETQYF.

The chain carries TRBV7-2 and TRBJ1-2; 8 bases fit TRBD1. The CDR3 is made up of 15 amino acids. V shed 5 bases, J shed 4 bases, and the junction held 9 bases outside the gene matches. Germline CDR1 is SGHTA and CDR2 is FQGNSA. CDR3 nucleotides: TGTGCCAGCAGCGCCAGACAGGGGCGCAGCTATGGCTACACCTTC. It codes for CASSARQGRSYGYTF.

For the CDR3, the DNA is TGTGCCAGCAGCCAGACGCCCGGGACCGGGGAGCTGTTTTTT. Translating gives CASSQTPGTGELFF. The gene calls are TRBV3-1 and TRBJ2-2; the D is unclear. The CDR3 is made up of 14 amino acids. Germline values: CDR1 LGHDT, CDR2 YNNKEL (reference sequence). V was cut by 3 bases and J by 5 bases, with 10 bases left in between.

The genes are TRBV4-1 and TRBJ2-3; TRBD1 matches 8 bases. With V trimmed by 2 bases and J by 4 bases, 5 bases remained unmatched. The CDR3 sequence is 15 residues long. The germline CDR1 and CDR2 sequences are MGHRA and YSYEKL. In nucleotides, the CDR3 is TGCGCCAGCAGCCAACCAGGGGGCAGCGCAGATACGCAGTATTTT. Amino acids: CASSQPGGSADTQYF.

The rearrangement links TRBV3-1 to TRBJ1-4; D unclear. This CDR3 region has 16 residues. In germline, CDR1 is LGHDT, CDR2 YNNKEL (reference sequence). Trimming pared 0 bases from V and 8 bases from J, leaving 16 bases between. For the CDR3, the DNA is TGTGCCAGCAGCCAAGATCCCATGCCGCCGGGGGAAAAACTGTTTTTT. This gives the protein CASSQDPMPPGEKLFF.

This clonotype was picked up a small number of times. The chain couples TRBV12-3 or TRBV12-4 to TRBJ2-7, with no clear D. CDR3 size: 11 residues. The ends were cut back, 1 base at V and 13 bases at J, with 11 bases in the middle. CDR3 sequence reads: CASSLGSSPYF. The CDR3 DNA is TGTGCCAGCAGTTTAGGTTCTTCCCCCTACTTC.

This clonotype was counted a few times. The chain uses TRBV29-1 and TRBJ2-5; D possibly uses TRBD1 or TRBD2 (5 bases each). Trimming took 4 bases from V and 5 from J, leaving 17 bases between them. The CDR3 is 14 residues long. Germline assignment: CDR1 SQVTM and CDR2 ANQGSEA. The CDR3 nucleotides read TGCAGCGTTGCCCAGGGCCTAGCCCGGGAGACCCAGTACTTC. Its translation is CSVAQGLARETQYF.

The chain joins TRBV7-9 to TRBJ2-2; D might be TRBD1 (5 bases). The V gene lost 0 bases and the J gene lost 6 bases, with 11 bases spanning the gap. The CDR3 has 15 amino acids. Germline CDR1 SEHNR, CDR2 FQNEAQ (reference sequence). DNA for the CDR3: TGTGCCAGCAGCTTAGCGGTATCCAGGGCCGGGGAGCTGTTTTTT. Its protein is CASSLAVSRAGELFF.

The chain uses TRBV6-2 or TRBV6-3 and TRBJ2-3, with 12 positions matching TRBD2. Germline V CDR1 and CDR2: MNHEY, SVGEGT. The CDR3 has 15 amino acids. V dropped 5 bases and J dropped 5; count of bases not matched to a gene: 5. CDR3 coding DNA: TGTGCCAGCAGTAGGGGACTAGCGGGCGTAGATACGCAGTATTTT. Translated: CASSRGLAGVDTQYF.

V is TRBV3-1 and J is TRBJ2-3, with 12 bases identical to TRBD2. Germline CDR1 and CDR2: LGHDT and YNNKEL (reference sequence). V was pared by 1 base and J by 3 bases, with 5 bases of the junction left unmatched. CDR3 length: 17 amino acids. For the CDR3, the DNA is TGTGCCAGCAGCCAAGGGATTGGACTAGCGGGGACAGATACGCAGTATTTT. Its translation is CASSQGIGLAGTDTQYF.

This clonotype was seen only a few times. The genes are TRBV6-2 or TRBV6-3 and TRBJ2-1; possibly TRBD1 for D (6 bases). V was cut by 8 bases and J by 3 bases, with 14 bases left in between. This CDR3 comprises 14 residues. CDR1 is MNHEY, CDR2 SVGEGT, per germline. The CDR3 DNA follows: TGTGCCAGCCTGGGCAGGGGAAGCTACAATGAGCAGTTCTTC. Translation gives CASLGRGSYNEQFF.